The next 32 T cell receptor beta chains were all read from a single sample in a study of OX40 agonist ivuxolimab in advanced cancers. Measured with immunoSEQ multiplex PCR; TCRdb has only the in-frame clones, and not every one. The sample holds roughly 63,000 clones, roughly 87% seen once. The material sequenced was CD4+ or CD8+ T cells sorted from blood, taken in a trial of the OX40 agonist ivuxolimab. The origin of the receptors is an adult with an advanced solid tumor such as melanoma, head and neck, liver or kidney cancer.

This chain uses TRBV15 with TRBJ2-5; a weak D match, TRBD2 (6 bases). The V gene lost 3 bases and the J gene lost 5 bases, with 13 bases spanning the gap. There are 14 residues in the CDR3. CDR1 LNHNV and CDR2 YYDKDF come from the germline V gene (reference sequence). The DNA for the CDR3 is TGTGCCACCAGCAGGCGGGGAACAGCGGAGACCCAGTACTTC. Protein: CATSRRGTAETQYF.

The chain couples TRBV29-1 to TRBJ2-1; D is undetermined. The CDR3 is 11 amino acids. V was pared by 4 bases and J by 9 bases, with 10 bases between. CDR1 and CDR2 from the germline V gene are SQVTM and ANQGSEA. CDR3 sequence: CSVVGLGEQFF. CDR3 sequence (DNA): TGCAGCGTTGTCGGGCTGGGTGAGCAGTTCTTC.

This clone was picked up one time. The chain has TRBV7-8 and TRBJ2-1; 7 bases match TRBD2. The CDR3 totals 17 residues. V shed 4 bases and J 3 bases; nucleotides not matched to a gene: 12. Per germline, CDR1 SGHVS and CDR2 FQNEAQ. CDR3 amino acids: CASSSGGESLVYNEQFF. CDR3 DNA sequence: TGTGCCAGCAGCTCGGGAGGTGAATCGTTGGTCTACAATGAGCAGTTCTTC.

This clone was seen once. The chain couples TRBV19 to TRBJ1-1, with D maybe TRBD1 (5 bases). In germline, CDR1 is LNHDA, CDR2 SQIVND (reference sequence). The CDR3 totals 15 residues. V was cut by 1 base and J by 3 bases, with 12 bases left in between. This CDR3 is CASSIVPGLYTEAFF. The CDR3 bases are TGTGCCAGTAGTATAGTTCCAGGGCTTTACACTGAAGCTTTCTTT.

This chain uses TRBV6-1 with TRBJ2-3; no firm D call. Germline V CDR1 and CDR2: MNHNS, SASEGT. The CDR3 contains 14 residues. V lost 8 bases and J lost 0, with 12 bases in between. The CDR3 spells CASDWAASTDTQYF. CDR3 nucleotides: TGTGCCAGCGACTGGGCCGCTAGCACAGATACGCAGTATTTT.

This chain uses TRBV16 with TRBJ1-1; D uncertain. Trimming left V 3 bases short and J 2 bases short, with 4 bases between. Germline loops: CDR1 KGHSY, CDR2 FQNENV. CDR3 size: 12 residues. In DNA form, the CDR3 reads TGTGCCAGCAGCCACTATAACACTGAAGCTTTCTTT. Protein product: CASSHYNTEAFF.

This clone appeared a few times. The rearrangement joins TRBV5-4 to TRBJ1-1, with D unresolved. The CDR3 sequence is 12 residues long. Between the trimmed V and J ends, which lost 1 base and 6 bases, there was a span of 7 bases. Germline values: CDR1 SGHNT, CDR2 YYREEE (reference sequence). DNA of the CDR3: TGTGCCAGCAGCTTGTACAGATCTGAAGCTTTCTTT. This codes for CASSLYRSEAFF.

Here the CDR3 DNA reads TGTGCCAGCAGTTCAGGGGGAGAGGGCTACACCTTC. Amino acids: CASSSGGEGYTF. The chain uses TRBV6-6 and TRBJ1-2, with 7 bases identical to TRBD1. The ends lost 4 bases at V and 8 bases at J; junction bases unmatched: 4. CDR1 and CDR2 (germline): MNHNY, SVGAGI (reference sequence). CDR3 length: 12 residues.

V usage is TRBV7-3 and J usage is TRBJ1-1; 9 nucleotides match TRBD1. This CDR3 region has 13 residues. CDR1 is SGHTA, CDR2 FQGTGA, per germline. J was trimmed by 6 bases and V by 5 bases; bases with no gene match: 4. The CDR3 is CASSDRGRAEAFF. Here the CDR3 DNA reads TGTGCCAGCAGCGACAGGGGGAGGGCTGAAGCTTTCTTT. Supplemented by reference TRBV7-3 and TRBJ1-1, the full variable domain reads GAGVSQTPSNKVTEKGKYVELRCDPISGHTALYWYRQSLGQGPEFLIYFQGTGAADDSGLPNDRFFAVRPEGSVSTLKIQRTERGDSAVYLCASSDRGRAEAFFGQGTRLTVV.

The chain is built from TRBV5-6 and TRBJ1-3; 12 nucleotides agree with TRBD1. The germline V gene encodes CDR1 SGHDT and CDR2 YYEEEE. J gave up 8 bases and V 4 bases, and 4 bases lay outside the gene matches. The CDR3 is made up of 14 amino acids. In DNA form, the CDR3 reads TGTGCCAGCAGCACCGGGACAGGGGGCTACACCATATATTTT. It translates to CASSTGTGGYTIYF.

The genes are TRBV19 and TRBJ1-1; TRBD1 might be the D (5 bases). V dropped 5 bases and J dropped 4 bases, with 14 bases sitting between them. This CDR3 contains 14 residues. Germline-derived CDR1 and CDR2 are LNHDA and SQIVND (reference sequence). CDR3 loop: CASSLILGTTEAFF. Here the CDR3 DNA reads TGTGCCAGTAGTCTCATCTTGGGGACCACTGAAGCTTTCTTT.

The rearrangement uses TRBV29-1 and TRBJ1-1; D remains ambiguous. Germline V CDR1 and CDR2: SQVTM, ANQGSEA. The germline V and J ends were trimmed by 4 bases and 2 bases, with 8 bases remaining between them. The CDR3 contains 12 residues. The CDR3 region has the DNA TGCAGCGTTGGAACACGTAACACTGAAGCTTTCTTT. This encodes CSVGTRNTEAFF.

This chain links TRBV5-6 with TRBJ1-2; possibly TRBD1 for D (5 bases). Germline V gene sequence: CDR1 SGHDT, CDR2 YYEEEE. The CDR3 spans 14 residues. V was clipped by 0 bases and J by 2 bases, with 8 bases between them. The chain's CDR3 is CASSLEEGNYGYTF. CDR3 sequence (DNA): TGTGCCAGCAGCTTGGAGGAGGGGAACTATGGCTACACCTTC. Full variable domain (remainder filled in from reference TRBV5-6 and TRBJ1-2): DAGVTQSPTHLIKTRGQQVTLRCSPKSGHDTVSWYQQALGQGPQFIFQYYEEEERQRGNFPDRFSGHQFPNYSSELNVNALLLGDSALYLCASSLEEGNYGYTFGSGTRLTVV.

This rearrangement joins TRBV19 to TRBJ1-1, with D unclear. V was shortened by 5 bases and J by 0 bases, with 16 bases between the two germline ends. Germline-derived CDR1 and CDR2 are LNHDA and SQIVND (reference sequence). This CDR3 has 16 amino acids. For the CDR3, the DNA is TGTGCCAGTAGTGTCTGGGCAGGAGACATGAACACTGAAGCTTTCTTT. This translates into CASSVWAGDMNTEAFF. Full variable domain (rest looked up from reference TRBV19 and TRBJ1-1): DGGITQSPKYLFRKEGQNVTLSCEQNLNHDAMYWYRQDPGQGLRLIYYSQIVNDFQKGDIAEGYSVSREKKESFPLTVTSAQKNPTAFYLCASSVWAGDMNTEAFFGQGTRLTVV.

The rearrangement links TRBV7-9 to TRBJ2-5; no clear D. The CDR3 runs 14 residues. V was trimmed by 3 bases and J by 5 bases, leaving 13 bases between them. Per germline, CDR1 SEHNR and CDR2 FQNEAQ (reference sequence). The CDR3 DNA reads as TGTGCCAGCAGCTTCAATGGTCCAGCGGAGACCCAGTACTTC. As protein: CASSFNGPAETQYF. The entire variable domain, with the rest obtained from reference TRBV7-9 and TRBJ2-5, is as follows: DTGVSQNPRHKITKRGQNVTFRCDPISEHNRLYWYRQTLGQGPEFLTYFQNEAQLEKSRLLSDRFSAERPKGSFSTLEIQRTEQGDSAMYLCASSFNGPAETQYFGPGTRLLVL.

The V gene is TRBV9, the J gene TRBJ2-1; TRBD2 agrees at 13 bases. Per germline, CDR1 SGDLS and CDR2 YYNGEE. Germline trimming cut 3 bases from V and 7 bases from J; bases unmatched to any gene: 7. The CDR3 totals 16 residues. Here the CDR3 DNA reads TGTGCCAGCAGCGCGGAAGGACTAGCGGGAGCAAATGAGCAGTTCTTC. Translation: CASSAEGLAGANEQFF.

The rearrangement joins TRBV27 to TRBJ1-5, with D unclear. The CDR3 is 15 residues long. Trimming cost V 6 bases and J 5 bases, with 17 bases left between them. CDR1 and CDR2 from the germline V gene are MNHEY and SMNVEV (reference sequence). The chain's CDR3 is CASSSSRWGDQPQHF. The DNA for the CDR3 is TGTGCCAGCAGCTCCTCGCGCTGGGGAGATCAGCCCCAGCATTTT.

The count of this clone is one. As DNA, the CDR3 is TGTGCCAGCAACCCGACAGGGAACAATGAAAAACTGTTTTTT. Translation: CASNPTGNNEKLFF. The rearrangement uses TRBV21-1 and TRBJ1-4; the table assigns TRBD1, which was not confirmed against the DNA. TRBV21-1 is shown as a pseudogene. This CDR3 has 14 residues.

There are a few counts of this clone. This chain connects TRBV29-1 to TRBJ2-1; 8 bases match TRBD2. CDR1 and CDR2 from the germline V gene are SQVTM and ANQGSEA. The CDR3 contains 17 residues. The V gene end was trimmed by 6 bases and the J gene end by 0 bases; junction bases not matched to a gene: 13. Here the CDR3 reads CSVKSREGGRSYNEQFF. The DNA for the CDR3 is TGCAGCGTAAAATCCCGGGAGGGTGGTCGCTCCTACAATGAGCAGTTCTTC.

The rearrangement links TRBV21-1 to TRBJ1-1; the DNA was not used to check the table's D call, TRBD1. TRBV21-1 is a pseudogene. The CDR3 runs 14 residues. CDR3 in amino acids: CASIFGRVDTEAFF. CDR3 nucleotide sequence: TGTGCCAGCATATTCGGCAGGGTGGACACTGAAGCTTTCTTT.

This sequence joins TRBV9 and TRBJ2-1, with D perhaps TRBD2 (5 bases). CDR3 length: 17 amino acids. Trimming removed 0 bases at V and 2 bases at J, with 15 bases between. Germline CDR1 and CDR2: SGDLS and YYNGEE. The CDR3 DNA is TGTGCCAGCAGCGTAGGGAGGTCGAGAGCCCCCTACAATGAGCAGTTCTTC. Amino acids: CASSVGRSRAPYNEQFF.

This rearrangement joins TRBV19 to TRBJ2-1, with 9 bases fitting TRBD2. Losses at the gene ends were 1 base for V and 10 bases for J; bases not matched to a gene: 2. This CDR3 has 13 residues. The germline V gene encodes CDR1 LNHDA and CDR2 SQIVND (reference sequence). CDR3 in amino acids: CASSIVLAGEQFF. The CDR3 nucleotides read TGTGCCAGTAGTATAGTCCTAGCGGGGGAGCAGTTCTTC.

Regarding this clone: An end of the junction differs from the germline gene, which may be a read error. J is TRBJ2-1 and V is TRBV6-6; D gene ambiguous. The CDR3 totals 12 residues. The germline V gene encodes CDR1 MNHNY and CDR2 SVGAGI (reference sequence). CDR3 amino acids: CASSYPSAPEVF. CDR3 bases: TGTGCCAGCAGTTACCCAAGCGCCCCTGAAGTCTTC.

V gene TRBV6-5 combines with J gene TRBJ2-2; TRBD2 might be the D (5 bases). V gave up 2 bases and J gave up 3 bases, with 13 bases separating them. Germline values: CDR1 MNHEY, CDR2 SVGAGI. The CDR3 is 16 amino acids. CDR3 protein: CASSYGLLVDTGELFF. The CDR3 DNA sequence: TGTGCCAGCAGTTACGGACTCTTGGTAGACACCGGGGAGCTGTTTTTT.

The V call is TRBV4-1, the J call TRBJ1-5; 8 bases are a match to TRBD1. Germline V CDR1 and CDR2: MGHRA, YSYEKL. The V segment lost 3 bases and the J segment 4 bases; nucleotides outside the gene matches: 5. The CDR3 totals 15 residues. CDR3 in amino acids: CASSHLQGENQPQHF. The CDR3 coding sequence is TGCGCCAGCAGCCATTTACAGGGGGAGAATCAGCCCCAGCATTTT.

The chain has TRBV13 and TRBJ2-7; D not resolved. V lost 3 bases to trimming and J lost 0 bases, with 0 bases between them. This CDR3 is built from 11 residues. The germline V gene has CDR1 PRHDT and CDR2 FYEKMQ (reference sequence). DNA for the CDR3: TGTGCCAGCAGCTTCTCCTACGAGCAGTACTTC. This translates into CASSFSYEQYF.

V usage is TRBV7-9 and J usage is TRBJ2-1; D might be TRBD2 (6 bases). The germline gives CDR1 SEHNR, CDR2 FQNEAQ (reference sequence). V shed 4 bases and J shed 5 bases, with 15 bases lying between them. The length of the CDR3 is 15 residues. CDR3 nucleotides: TGTGCCAGCAGCTCCGAAAGGGGACTCGACAATGAGCAGTTCTTC. This gives the protein CASSSERGLDNEQFF.

This rearrangement joins TRBV27 to TRBJ2-1; 7 nucleotides align to TRBD2. V lost 7 bases and J lost 6; bases outside the gene matches: 12. CDR1 and CDR2 from the germline V gene are MNHEY and SMNVEV (reference sequence). CDR3 length: 15 amino acids. DNA of the CDR3: TGTGCCAGCAACCTACTGTCCAGGGAGGGCAATGAGCAGTTCTTC. Its translation: CASNLLSREGNEQFF.

The chain uses TRBV27 and TRBJ2-1, with TRBD1 matching over 8 bases. The V segment lost 8 bases and the J segment 10 bases; nucleotides outside the gene matches: 7. The germline CDR1 and CDR2 sequences are MNHEY and SMNVEV (reference sequence). The CDR3 totals 12 residues. CDR3 loop: CASGPGGLEQFF. The DNA of the CDR3 is TGTGCCAGCGGGCCAGGGGGCCTAGAGCAGTTCTTC.

This CDR3 is CASSAGTNQPQHF. The DNA of the CDR3 is TGTGCCAGCAGCGCAGGAACCAATCAGCCCCAGCATTTT. The chain links TRBV9 to TRBJ1-5; D uncertain. The V gene's germline CDR1 is SGDLS and CDR2 YYNGEE. This CDR3 spans 13 amino acids. Between the trimmed V and J ends, which lost 3 bases and 3 bases, there was a span of 7 bases.

In nucleotides, the CDR3 is TGTGCCAGCAGCCAAGAAAAGATATTCGGCGGTCTATTGGCACAGTTCTTC. Its protein is CASSQEKIFGGLLAQFF. This sequence joins TRBV14 and TRBJ2-1; D unresolved. The CDR3 extends over 17 amino acids. Per the germline V gene, CDR1 is SGHDN and CDR2 is FVKESK. The ends were cut back, 0 bases at V and 13 bases at J, with 25 bases in the middle.

The gene calls are TRBV2 and TRBJ2-7; D unresolved. V gave up 7 bases and J gave up 1 base, with 8 bases separating them. CDR1 and CDR2 from the germline V gene are SNHLY and FYNNEI. The CDR3 contains 12 residues. In DNA form, the CDR3 reads TGTGCCAGCACGACTGGATCCTACGAGCAGTACTTC. This translates into CASTTGSYEQYF.